The clone carrying this TCR beta chain has a count of ten or more. Its antigen is as yet unknown. The data stem from a study of T cells in Graves' hyperthyroidism and ophthalmopathy. RNA transcripts yielded amplified TCR beta CDR3 regions. The TCR CDR3 was amplified in a first-round RT-PCR using the HTBI primer set. A single record per CDR3 protein comes from TCRdb applying MiXCR to the multiplex PCR reads. The sample lists a few hundred thousand distinct CDR3 sequences, 15% to 19% occurring once. Notes on the study in general: Blood held most thyroid clonotypes expanded above 0.001 frequency.

Germline assignment: CDR1 MDHEN and CDR2 SYDVKM. The CDR3 has 20 residues. V shed 7 bases and J 0 bases; nucleotides not matched to a gene: 21. The sequenced material came from blood. This sequence was found in a woman aged 18-29 years with Graves' hyperthyroidism that later progressed to Graves' ophthalmopathy. This chain links TRBV28 with TRBJ1-1, with 9 nucleotides matching TRBD1. In DNA form, the CDR3 reads TGTGCCAGCAATCCGTCCTTAGGAGACAGGGGGTCAGGAATGAACACTGAAGCTTTCTTT. Its protein is CASNPSLGDRGSGMNTEAFF. The full variable domain, in which reference TRBV28 and TRBJ1-1 provide the parts outside the CDR3, is DVKVTQSSRYLVKRTGEKVFLECVQDMDHENMFWYRQDPGLGLRLIYFSYDVKMKEKGDIPEGYSVSREKKERFSLILESASTNQTSMYLCASNPSLGDRGSGMNTEAFFGQGTRLTVV.